A selection of T cell receptor beta chains follows, all from one sample in a study of response to subunit inactivated influenza vaccine. A single record per CDR3 protein comes from TCRdb applying MiXCR to the RT-PCR reads. Of 150,000 to 200,000 distinct CDR3 sequences in the sample, nearly 9.5% are singletons; the top ten hold approximately 10%. The sequences come from non-naive T cells sorted from PBMCs, collected on the day of vaccination. These receptors came from a middle-aged man who received an inactivated influenza vaccine. The CDR3 runs from the conserved cysteine through the conserved F or W. A D gene is named only where the DNA matches it firmly. A row's size may be missing; if present it is once, few, many or a size class.

CDR3aa,CDR3nt,abundance,j_gene,d_gene,v_gene
CSVELRQGLGTGELFF,TGCAGCGTTGAATTGAGGCAGGGGCTCGGCACCGGGGAGCTGTTTTTT,many,TRBJ2-2,-,TRBV29-1
CASSVLQGQGEQYF,TGTGCCAGCTCCGTCTTACAGGGTCAGGGCGAGCAGTACTTC,few,TRBJ2-7,-,TRBV18
CASSEVAGVGETQYF,TGTGCCAGCAGTGAAGTAGCGGGAGTGGGAGAGACCCAGTACTTC,many,TRBJ2-5,TRBD2,TRBV2
CASSSGWNEQYF,TGTGCCAGCAGCTCCGGGTGGAACGAGCAGTACTTC,-,TRBJ2-7,-,TRBV11-2
CASSLGPGMEETQYF,TGTGCCAGCAGCTTAGGTCCAGGGATGGAAGAGACCCAGTACTTC,many,TRBJ2-5,-,TRBV7-9
CASSLQTRETQYF,TGTGCCAGCAGCTTACAGACAAGGGAGACCCAGTACTTC,-,TRBJ2-5,-,TRBV7-2
CASSQDSVSTDTQYF,TGCGCCAGCAGCCAGGACAGCGTGAGCACAGATACGCAGTATTTT,many,TRBJ2-3,-,TRBV5-1
CSASGALEAFF,TGCAGTGCTAGCGGGGCCCTTGAAGCTTTCTTT,many,TRBJ1-1,-,TRBV20-1
CASSEWGKDGEQYF,TGTGCCAGCAGTGAATGGGGGAAGGATGGCGAGCAGTACTTC,few,TRBJ2-7,-,TRBV2
CASSSTGTAFLNTEAFF,TGCGCCAGCAGTAGTACCGGGACAGCCTTTTTGAACACTGAAGCTTTCTTT,many,TRBJ1-1,TRBD1,TRBV5-1
CAISESGNQPQHF,TGTGCCATCAGTGAGTCTGGCAATCAGCCCCAGCATTTT,few,TRBJ1-5,-,TRBV10-3
CASSTLGENIQYF,TGTGCCAGCAGCACATTGGGGGAAAACATTCAGTACTTC,-,TRBJ2-4,-,TRBV7-2
CASSQDLRQHDNYGYTF,TGTGCCAGCAGCCAAGACCTTCGACAGCACGATAACTATGGCTACACCTTC,-,TRBJ1-2,-,TRBV4-2
CAISEYSMETTGELFF,TGTGCCATCAGTGAGTACTCCATGGAGACTACCGGGGAGCTGTTTTTT,-,TRBJ2-2,-,TRBV10-3
CSASTFGTSGSTQYF,TGCAGTGCTTCTACCTTTGGGACTAGCGGGAGTACGCAGTATTTT,few,TRBJ2-3,TRBD2,TRBV20-1
CASSPNRGHEQYF,TGTGCCAGCTCACCAAACAGGGGGCACGAGCAGTACTTC,-,TRBJ2-7,TRBD1,TRBV18
CASSSLPGQASYGYTF,TGTGCCAGCAGTTCCCTCCCGGGACAGGCCAGCTATGGCTACACCTTC,few,TRBJ1-2,TRBD1,TRBV6-5
CASSVGTSSTDTQYF,TGTGCCAGCAGCGTTGGGACTAGCTCCACAGATACGCAGTATTTT,many,TRBJ2-3,TRBD2,TRBV9
CASRYNQPKTGVRIGNSPLHF,TGTGCCAGCAGGTATAACCAACCAAAGACAGGGGTCAGAATTGGTAATTCACCCCTCCACTTT,few,TRBJ1-6,TRBD1,TRBV4-2